The rows below give T cell receptor beta chains drawn from one sample of a study of blood T cell repertoires in COVID-19. Here immunoSEQ multiplex PCR was the method, and the copy in TCRdb shows in-frame clones only, minus some. The table lists 55,000 to 75,000 clones, 60% to 80% of them singletons. The sequencing sample was made of peripheral blood. These receptor sequences come from a man at least 80 years old with active or convalescent COVID-19. Each CDR3 is given with its conserved first and last residue. The D gene is left open where the match is weak. Clone size appears in some rows only: once, few, many, or a class for an expanded clone.

clone size	J gene	D gene	V gene	CDR3 DNA	CDR3 protein
.	TRBJ2-7	TRBD2	TRBV30	TGTGCCTGGAGTGCCTCCCATATCGGGACTAGCGGCCCCTACGAGCAGTACTTC	CAWSASHIGTSGPYEQYF
.	TRBJ2-7	.	TRBV4-1	TGCGCCAGCAGCCAAGAAGCGGCGGTACTCTACGAGCAGTACTTC	CASSQEAAVLYEQYF
.	TRBJ2-3	TRBD2	TRBV3-1/TRBV3-2	TGTGCCAGCAGCCCTCGGGGGGGCACGCAGTATTTT	CASSPRGGTQYF
.	TRBJ2-3	.	TRBV2	TGTGCCAGCTGTCCCTCCGGGTCCTGGACAGATACGCAGTATTTT	CASCPSGSWTDTQYF
.	TRBJ2-3	TRBD1	TRBV2	TGTGCCAGACAAAGACAGGGGAGCACAGATACGCAGTATTTT	CARQRQGSTDTQYF
many	TRBJ2-7	.	TRBV27	TGTGCCAGCAGATGGTCCGGCACTAACTACGAGCAGTACTTC	CASRWSGTNYEQYF
.	TRBJ2-3	.	TRBV5-4	TGTGCCAGCAGCTTCCGATCGGGGTCAGCAGATACGCAGTATTTT	CASSFRSGSADTQYF
.	TRBJ1-6	.	TRBV24-1	TGTGCCACCAGTGACCACGGTGGCAGGGCCGTGGAGTTTAATTCACCCCTCCACTTT	CATSDHGGRAVEFNSPLHF
few	TRBJ1-6	TRBD1	TRBV27	TGTGCCAGTAGGGACAGGGCCGATTCACCCCTCCACTTT	CASRDRADSPLHF
.	TRBJ1-6	TRBD1	TRBV15	TGTGCCACCAGCAAGGACAGGGGAACGTCCCATAATTCACCCCTCCACTTT	CATSKDRGTSHNSPLHF
.	TRBJ2-5	TRBD2	TRBV18	TGTGCCAGCTCACCACCCGTTAGCGGGAGGCCAGAGACCCAGTACTTC	CASSPPVSGRPETQYF
.	TRBJ2-1	.	TRBV9	TGTGCCAGCAGCGTAGCAGGGTACGGTGAGCAGTTCTTC	CASSVAGYGEQFF
few	TRBJ1-6	TRBD1	TRBV19	TGTGCCAGTAGTTATGGGACAGGATCACCCCTCCACTTT	CASSYGTGSPLHF
.	TRBJ1-5	.	TRBV28	TGTGCCAGCAGAGCGACAGGCATCCACAATCAGCCCCAGCATTTT	CASRATGIHNQPQHF
.	TRBJ2-1	TRBD1	TRBV5-1	TGCGCCAGCAGCTTGGTCGGGACAGGGGGTGAGCAGTTCTTC	CASSLVGTGGEQFF
.	TRBJ2-1	TRBD1	TRBV29-1	TGCAGCGTTGTGGCGCAGGGGGACAAGGGTGGGAATGAGCAGTTCTTC	CSVVAQGDKGGNEQFF
.	TRBJ2-4	TRBD1	TRBV25-1	TGTGCCAGCAGTGAATTGGGGACAGGGCCAACCAAAAACATTCAGTACTTC	CASSELGTGPTKNIQYF
.	TRBJ1-1	.	TRBV11-2	TGTGCCAGCAGCTTACCTGGACGGGGGAACACTGAAGCTTTCTTT	CASSLPGRGNTEAFF
.	TRBJ2-7	TRBD2	TRBV2	TGTGCCAGCAGCAAAACAACGACTAGCGGGAGGGAGTACTACGAGCAGTACTTC	CASSKTTTSGREYYEQYF
.	TRBJ2-3	TRBD2	TRBV27	TGTGCCAGCAGTTTTGCGGGACTAGTGGTCAATACGCAGTATTTT	CASSFAGLVVNTQYF
.	TRBJ1-6	.	TRBV30	TGTGCCTGGAGTGTATTCGAGTATTCACCCCTCCACTTT	CAWSVFEYSPLHF
.	TRBJ1-6	.	TRBV14	TGTGCCAGCAGCCAAGGAAATTCCTGGGCCCTGTATAATTCACCCCTCCACTTT	CASSQGNSWALYNSPLHF
.	TRBJ2-7	TRBD2	TRBV6-4	TGTGCCAGCAGTGACCCTCGGTCGCGGGAGGGCCTCAACGAGCAGTACTTC	CASSDPRSREGLNEQYF